The 24 T cell receptor beta chains given below trace back to one sample, sequenced in a study of blood T cell repertoires in COVID-19. TCRdb's copy holds only in-frame clones and misses some; the assay was immunoSEQ multiplex PCR. This table holds 100,000 to 150,000 clones, roughly 80% found once. Sequences were obtained from peripheral blood. The receptors were sampled from a woman in her forties or fifties with acute or convalescent COVID-19.

The chain carries TRBV11-2 and TRBJ1-2, with D maybe TRBD1 (6 bases). Germline values: CDR1 SGHAT, CDR2 FQNNGV. There are 13 residues in the CDR3. V dropped 5 bases and J dropped 7 bases, with 14 bases sitting between them. CDR3 protein: CASSPAQGSGYTF. In DNA, the CDR3 is TGTGCCAGCAGCCCTGCCCAGGGGTCTGGCTACACCTTC.

The chain combines TRBV7-2 with TRBJ1-3; 7 bases map to TRBD1. This CDR3 is built from 16 residues. Germline assignment: CDR1 SGHTA and CDR2 FQGNSA. Unmatched junction bases numbered 5, after V lost 0 bases and J lost 3 bases. CDR3 region: CASSLATGTGGNTIYF. CDR3 coding DNA: TGTGCCAGCAGCTTAGCGACAGGGACGGGTGGAAACACCATATATTTT.

This clone was recorded once. The DNA for the CDR3 is TGTGCCAGCAGCACCAGGGGGACAGGGGGCTCAGATACGCAGTATTTT. It is translated as CASSTRGTGGSDTQYF. The chain combines TRBV5-4 with TRBJ2-3, with 12 bases that match TRBD1. Per the germline V gene, CDR1 is SGHNT and CDR2 is YYREEE (reference sequence). V shed 4 bases and J 4 bases; nucleotides not matched to a gene: 7. This CDR3 region has 16 residues.

The chain combines TRBV21-1 with TRBJ2-3; the D segment call TRBD1 is taken from the table without a DNA check. TRBV21-1 is a pseudogene locus. The length of the CDR3 is 16 residues. CDR3 region: CASSKTQDRSTDTQYF. The DNA for the CDR3 is TGTGCCAGCAGCAAAACCCAGGACAGGAGCACAGATACGCAGTATTTT.

This sequence joins TRBV2 and TRBJ1-2; 8 nucleotides agree with TRBD1. The CDR3 covers 14 residues. Germline-derived CDR1 and CDR2 are SNHLY and FYNNEI. V lost 3 bases and J lost 4; bases outside the gene matches: 4. CDR3 region: CASSEDRVSYGYTF. In DNA form, the CDR3 reads TGTGCCAGCAGTGAGGACAGGGTGTCCTATGGCTACACCTTC.

The rearrangement uses TRBV15 and TRBJ2-7; 7 nucleotides align to TRBD1. The germline V gene has CDR1 LNHNV and CDR2 YYDKDF (reference sequence). The J segment lost 2 bases and the V segment lost 6 bases, leaving 4 bases of the junction unmatched. The CDR3 covers 13 residues. The CDR3 protein is CATRRQGTYEQYF. In DNA form, the CDR3 reads TGTGCCACCAGAAGACAGGGTACCTACGAGCAGTACTTC.

The chain employs TRBV5-5 and TRBJ1-2, with D perhaps TRBD1 (6 bases). There are 15 residues in the CDR3. V was shortened by 0 bases and J by 6 bases, with 15 bases between the two germline ends. CDR1 and CDR2 from the germline V gene are SGHKS and YYEKEE (reference sequence). Here the CDR3 reads CASSLALGALHGYTF. In nucleotides, the CDR3 is TGTGCCAGCAGCTTGGCGTTGGGGGCCCTGCATGGCTACACCTTC.

This clone was detected only once. This chain joins TRBV6-1 and TRBJ1-5; D unresolved. The CDR3 has 15 amino acids. CDR1 and CDR2 from the germline V gene are MNHNS and SASEGT. Between the trimmed V and J ends, which lost 0 bases and 4 bases, there was a span of 10 bases. CDR3 in amino acids: CASSEAVRRNQPQHF. CDR3 coding DNA: TGTGCCAGCAGTGAAGCGGTAAGGAGAAATCAGCCCCAGCATTTT.

This chain connects TRBV15 to TRBJ2-1, with 12 nucleotides matching TRBD2. V trimming: 5 bases; J trimming: 8 bases; junction bases outside the gene matches: 7. The CDR3 has 15 residues. Germline CDR1 reads LNHNV; CDR2 reads YYDKDF (reference sequence). CDR3 loop: CATSVPTSGGYEQFF. CDR3 in DNA: TGTGCCACCAGCGTACCGACTAGCGGGGGTTATGAGCAGTTCTTC.

This chain uses TRBV5-8 with TRBJ1-1; TRBD1 is a possible D gene (6 bases). V shed 0 bases and J shed 6 bases, with 24 bases lying between them. CDR1 is SGHTS and CDR2 is YDEGEE in the germline V gene. This CDR3 comprises 18 residues. CDR3 in DNA: TGTGCCAGCAGCTTGGGCAACTACAGGGTAGAAGTAAGTCCTGAAGCTTTCTTT. Translated: CASSLGNYRVEVSPEAFF.

This sequence joins TRBV25-1 and TRBJ1-6, with a possible D match to TRBD1 (5 bases). Per germline, CDR1 MGHDK and CDR2 SYGVNS. The CDR3 is 16 amino acids. Trimming stripped 2 bases from V and 5 bases from J, with 13 bases between. The DNA of the CDR3 is TGTGCCAGCAGTGAAACCCGGACACCAAATAATTCACCCCTCCACTTT. Its translation: CASSETRTPNNSPLHF.

This sequence joins TRBV10-3 and TRBJ2-7; a possible D gene is TRBD1 (5 bases). The CDR3 extends over 14 amino acids. V lost 8 bases and J 5 bases, leaving 19 bases between the germline ends. Germline loops: CDR1 ENHRY, CDR2 SYGVKD. The CDR3 protein is CAISSGRTGHEQYF. For the CDR3, the DNA is TGTGCCATCTCTTCCGGCAGAACAGGCCACGAGCAGTACTTC.

This chain links TRBV27 with TRBJ2-1, with 15 bases aligning to TRBD2. This CDR3 comprises 17 residues. V shed 5 bases and J 8 bases; nucleotides not matched to a gene: 10. CDR1 is MNHEY, CDR2 SMNVEV, per germline (reference sequence). The DNA of the CDR3 is TGTGCCAGCAGTCTAGGACTAGCGGGGGGGCGGAGGGATGAGCAGTTCTTC. It yields the protein CASSLGLAGGRRDEQFF.

On this clone itself: Germline and junction disagree at one end, which may indicate a read error. V is TRBV7-9 and J is TRBJ1-1, with TRBD1 identical over 12 bases. The CDR3 loop spans 15 amino acids. CDR1 is SEHNR and CDR2 is FQNEAQ in the germline V gene (reference sequence). This CDR3 reads CASSLAGTGGAGAFF. CDR3 coding DNA: TGTGCCAGCAGCCTAGCCGGGACAGGGGGCGCTGGGGCTTTCTTT.

The chain carries TRBV19 and TRBJ1-1; maybe TRBD1 (5 bases). Germline assignment: CDR1 LNHDA and CDR2 SQIVND (reference sequence). The V end was cut by 4 bases, the J end by 0 bases, with 9 bases between. CDR3 size: 14 residues. CDR3 bases: TGTGCCAGTAGTAAGGCGGGGGTGAACACTGAAGCTTTCTTT. Its protein is CASSKAGVNTEAFF. The entire variable domain, with the rest obtained from reference TRBV19 and TRBJ1-1, is as follows: DGGITQSPKYLFRKEGQNVTLSCEQNLNHDAMYWYRQDPGQGLRLIYYSQIVNDFQKGDIAEGYSVSREKKESFPLTVTSAQKNPTAFYLCASSKAGVNTEAFFGQGTRLTVV.

The chain joins TRBV28 to TRBJ2-7, with D maybe TRBD2 (6 bases). The V gene's germline CDR1 is MDHEN and CDR2 SYDVKM. This CDR3 has 15 amino acids. V was shortened by 3 bases and J by 6 bases, with 18 bases between the two germline ends. The CDR3 spells CASSFTLQEGIEQYF. The CDR3 region has the DNA TGTGCCAGCAGTTTTACTCTTCAGGAGGGTATCGAGCAGTACTTC.

This clone was seen only a few times. The rearrangement joins TRBV27 to TRBJ1-5, with 9 bases lining up with TRBD1. V lost 5 bases and J lost 6; bases outside the gene matches: 5. This CDR3 has 14 amino acids. In germline, CDR1 is MNHEY, CDR2 SMNVEV (reference sequence). Here the CDR3 reads CASSRTGGAQPQHF. For the CDR3, the DNA is TGTGCCAGCAGTCGTACAGGGGGCGCTCAGCCCCAGCATTTT.

The J gene is TRBJ1-1, the V gene TRBV19; tentatively, D is TRBD1 (5 bases). Germline V gives CDR1 LNHDA, CDR2 SQIVND (reference sequence). The germline V and J ends were trimmed by 2 bases and 4 bases, with 8 bases remaining between them. This CDR3 spans 13 amino acids. In nucleotides, the CDR3 is TGTGCCAGTAGTATACCCGGGGGCACTGAAGCTTTCTTT. It specifies CASSIPGGTEAFF.

The V call is TRBV6-5, the J call TRBJ2-1; 10 bases match TRBD2. The CDR3 loop spans 15 amino acids. V shed 9 bases, J shed 9 bases, and the junction held 14 bases outside the gene matches. Germline V CDR1 and CDR2: MNHEY, SVGAGI. The DNA for the CDR3 is TGTGCCAGTTCAGGTTCTGCTAGCGGGGGTGGTGAGCAGTTCTTC. The encoded protein is CASSGSASGGGEQFF.

The chain recombines TRBV5-1 with TRBJ1-4; 7 nucleotides match TRBD1. V was clipped by 3 bases and J by 10 bases; unmatched bases: 12. CDR3 length: 15 amino acids. The germline gives CDR1 SGHRS, CDR2 YFSETQ. In DNA form, the CDR3 reads TGCGCCAGCAGCTCAACCGGGACAGAAATGAGAAAACTGTTTTTT. It specifies CASSSTGTEMRKLFF.

The chain carries TRBV11-2 and TRBJ2-7; D is unclear. Trimming left V 5 bases short and J 3 bases short, with 17 bases between. There are 15 residues in the CDR3. CDR1 is SGHAT, CDR2 FQNNGV, per germline. The CDR3 nucleotides read TGTGCCAGCAGCCGCGGAGCCGAACCGAACTACGAGCAGTACTTC. This encodes CASSRGAEPNYEQYF.

The chain couples TRBV15 to TRBJ2-3, with 11 bases that match TRBD2. This CDR3 contains 16 residues. Germline V CDR1 and CDR2: LNHNV, YYDKDF (reference sequence). The V gene end was trimmed by 7 bases and the J gene end by 7 bases; junction bases not matched to a gene: 13. The CDR3 protein is CATNLAGGLGSHTQYF. Written as DNA, the CDR3 is TGTGCCACCAATCTAGCGGGGGGCCTCGGGTCGCATACGCAGTATTTT.

The chain links TRBV25-1 to TRBJ2-3; possibly TRBD1 for D (5 bases). V was pared by 4 bases and J by 4 bases, with 18 bases between. CDR3 length: 16 residues. From germline, CDR1 is MGHDK and CDR2 SYGVNS. CDR3 region: CASSVETAFFSDTQYF. CDR3 bases: TGTGCCAGCAGTGTTGAGACAGCGTTCTTCTCAGATACGCAGTATTTT.

J is TRBJ1-1 and V is TRBV6-1, with TRBD1 matching over 7 bases. This CDR3 is built from 14 residues. The germline V gene encodes CDR1 MNHNS and CDR2 SASEGT. The V gene end was trimmed by 5 bases and the J gene end by 5 bases; junction bases not matched to a gene: 8. This chain's CDR3 is CASSLITGETEAFF. CDR3 DNA sequence: TGTGCCAGCAGTCTAATAACAGGGGAGACTGAAGCTTTCTTT.